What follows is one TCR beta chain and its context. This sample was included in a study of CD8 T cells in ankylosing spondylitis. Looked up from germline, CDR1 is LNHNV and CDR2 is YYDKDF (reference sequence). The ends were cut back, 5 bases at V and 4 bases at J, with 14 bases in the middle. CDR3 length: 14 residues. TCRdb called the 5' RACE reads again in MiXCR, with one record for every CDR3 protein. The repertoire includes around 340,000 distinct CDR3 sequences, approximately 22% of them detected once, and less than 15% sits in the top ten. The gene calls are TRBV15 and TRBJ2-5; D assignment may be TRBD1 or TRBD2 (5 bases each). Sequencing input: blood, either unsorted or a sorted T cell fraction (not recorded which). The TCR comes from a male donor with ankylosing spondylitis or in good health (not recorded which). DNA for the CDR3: TGTGCCACCAGCCCCCCGGGACGGGGAGAGACCCAGTACTTC. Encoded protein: CATSPPGRGETQYF.